This entry lists 19 T cell receptor beta chains sequenced from one sample in a study of early T cells in non-severe SARS-CoV-2 infection. From the 5' RACE reads, TCRdb called clonotypes with MiXCR, one entry per CDR3 protein. The table lists approximately 30,000 distinct CDR3 sequences, 4.7% of them singletons, with approximately 7.5% in the top ten. Input material: whole blood. These receptor sequences come from an adult who was a healthcare worker with PCR-confirmed SARS-CoV-2 infection or an uninfected control (not recorded which).

This chain connects TRBV29-1 to TRBJ2-5, with a tentative D call TRBD1 (5 bases). Trimming removed 5 bases from V and 4 bases from J, with 23 bases in between. CDR3 length: 16 residues. Germline V gives CDR1 SQVTM, CDR2 ANQGSEA. This chain's CDR3 is CSVSSGAAKKAETQYF. The CDR3 coding sequence is TGCAGCGTTTCCTCTGGGGCTGCGAAAAAAGCAGAGACCCAGTACTTC. Variable domain in full (rest from reference TRBV29-1 and TRBJ2-5): SAVISQKPSRDICQRGTSLTIQCQVDSQVTMMFWYRQQPGQSLTLIATANQGSEATYESGFVIDKFPISRPNLTFSTLTVSNMSPEDSSIYLCSVSSGAAKKAETQYFGPGTRLLVL.

This clonotype was detected ten times or more. The CDR3 region is CASSLGFRVTDTQYF. The CDR3 bases are TGTGCCAGCAGCTTGGGGTTCCGGGTCACAGATACGCAGTATTTT. The chain combines TRBV5-6 with TRBJ2-3; no clear D. CDR1 and CDR2 (germline): SGHDT, YYEEEE. V was shortened by 0 bases and J by 2 bases, with 10 bases between the two germline ends. This CDR3 has 15 amino acids.

This clonotype showed up just a few times. The chain recombines TRBV13 with TRBJ2-7; no reliable D call. This CDR3 region has 15 residues. Looked up from germline, CDR1 is PRHDT and CDR2 is FYEKMQ (reference sequence). V shed 0 bases and J shed 2 bases, with 11 bases lying between them. The CDR3 nucleotides read TGTGCCAGCAGCTTAGGGACCCCGATTACCTACGAGCAGTACTTC. It specifies CASSLGTPITYEQYF.

In its sample, this clonotype was seen many times. The chain links TRBV4-1 to TRBJ2-1; 10 positions agree with TRBD2. Germline V lookup: CDR1 MGHRA, CDR2 YSYEKL. The V and J ends lost 0 bases and 4 bases, in that order; junction bases with no gene match: 6. CDR3 size: 17 residues. The CDR3 region has the DNA TGCGCCAGCAGCCAAGAAGACGGGACTAGCGTGTACAATGAGCAGTTCTTC. This codes for CASSQEDGTSVYNEQFF.

Many counts were recorded for this clonotype. The chain couples TRBV28 to TRBJ2-1; D remains unclear. The CDR3 consists of 13 residues. Trimming took 6 bases from V and 4 from J, leaving 10 bases between them. The germline V gene encodes CDR1 MDHEN and CDR2 SYDVKM. CDR3 in DNA: TGTGCCAGCAGCTCACCGGGTTACAATGAGCAGTTCTTC. It encodes CASSSPGYNEQFF.

The chain employs TRBV18 and TRBJ1-3; D unclear. Germline V gene data show CDR1 as KGHSH and CDR2 as LQKENI. The CDR3 is 12 residues long. V was cut by 6 bases and J by 2 bases, with 5 bases left in between. CDR3 region: CASSHPGNTIYF. CDR3 in DNA: TGTGCCAGCTCCCATCCTGGAAACACCATATATTTT.

In this sample, this clonotype turned up many times. This chain connects TRBV10-3 to TRBJ2-3, with 8 bases fitting TRBD2. With 3 bases clipped from V and 14 bases from J, the junction kept 7 bases outside the gene matches. CDR3 length: 12 residues. Germline CDR1 reads ENHRY; CDR2 reads SYGVKD. The CDR3 nucleotides read TGTGCCATCAGTGAACCGGGACTAGAATCGTATTTT. Translated, it gives CAISEPGLESYF.

This clonotype was seen ten or more times. V usage is TRBV10-3 and J usage is TRBJ2-7; 11 nucleotides match TRBD2. V gave up 7 bases and J gave up 5 bases; unmatched junction bases: 7. The CDR3 is 14 amino acids. Germline V gene sequence: CDR1 ENHRY, CDR2 SYGVKD. CDR3 sequence: CAITQLAGVHEQYF. CDR3 in DNA: TGTGCCATCACCCAACTAGCGGGGGTCCACGAGCAGTACTTC.

This clonotype was observed many times. V is TRBV7-2 and J is TRBJ1-5; a weak D match, TRBD1 (6 bases). CDR1 is SGHTA and CDR2 is FQGNSA in the germline V gene. The CDR3 runs to 15 residues. Between the trimmed V and J ends, which lost 2 bases and 8 bases, there was a span of 16 bases. CDR3 coding DNA: TGTGCCAGCAGCTTAACAATGGGCAGGGACAAGCCCCAGCATTTT. It is translated as CASSLTMGRDKPQHF.

A few counts support this clonotype. V and J are TRBV14 and TRBJ1-2, with 11 bases matching TRBD1. The CDR3 extends over 19 amino acids. Germline V gene data show CDR1 as SGHDN and CDR2 as FVKESK. With 0 bases clipped from V and 4 bases from J, the junction kept 13 bases outside the gene matches. CDR3 sequence reads: CASSQDLRTGGHIGYGYTF. The CDR3 DNA reads as TGTGCCAGCAGCCAAGATCTAAGGACAGGGGGCCATATCGGCTATGGCTACACCTTC.

The genes are TRBV18 and TRBJ2-1; D is undetermined. Trimming cost V 2 bases and J 0 bases, with 17 bases left between them. CDR1 KGHSH and CDR2 LQKENI come from the germline V gene. This CDR3 spans 18 amino acids. CDR3 amino acids: CASSPYGSGFTSYNEQFF. CDR3 DNA: TGTGCCAGCTCACCATACGGTTCGGGTTTTACCTCCTACAATGAGCAGTTCTTC.

This clonotype was seen many times. V and J are TRBV10-3 and TRBJ1-2, with D uncertain. The CDR3 spans 13 residues. Germline V gene lookup returns CDR1 ENHRY and CDR2 SYGVKD. V was pared by 3 bases and J by 8 bases, with 13 bases between. In nucleotides, the CDR3 is TGTGCCATCAGTGAAGGGCAGCCTGGGGGCTACACCTTC. Protein: CAISEGQPGGYTF.

Ten or more counts support this clonotype. This rearrangement joins TRBV7-3 to TRBJ1-2; D remains unclear. CDR1 SGHTA and CDR2 FQGTGA come from the germline V gene. The CDR3 length is 14 residues. V lost 0 bases and J 3 bases, leaving 8 bases between the germline ends. The CDR3 spells CASSLTGSDYGYTF. CDR3 coding DNA: TGTGCCAGCAGCTTAACGGGCAGCGACTATGGCTACACCTTC.

The chain joins TRBV12-3 or TRBV12-4 to TRBJ2-7; D is unclear. Trimming left V 4 bases short and J 2 bases short, with 6 bases between. The length of the CDR3 is 12 residues. The CDR3 bases are TGTGCCAGCAGTTCCTACACCTACGAGCAGTACTTC. Translating it yields CASSSYTYEQYF.

This clonotype was detected many times. V usage is TRBV5-1 and J usage is TRBJ1-1; tentatively, D is TRBD1 (5 bases). With 8 bases removed from V and 1 base from J, the gap between germline ends came to 12 bases. The CDR3 length is 13 residues. CDR1 is SGHRS, CDR2 YFSETQ, per germline. The CDR3 region is CASSWGTNTEAFF. In nucleotides, the CDR3 is TGCGCCAGTTCGTGGGGGACGAACACTGAAGCTTTCTTT.

The chain is built from TRBV28 and TRBJ1-1; 9 nucleotides line up with TRBD1. J lost 5 bases, V lost 5 bases, and 9 bases had no gene match. Germline V gene sequence: CDR1 MDHEN, CDR2 SYDVKM. This CDR3 has 15 amino acids. CDR3: CASSLSGTGRTEAFF. Written as DNA, the CDR3 is TGTGCCAGCAGTCTATCCGGGACAGGGAGGACTGAAGCTTTCTTT.

This clonotype occurred a few times. The gene calls are TRBV7-8 and TRBJ1-2; the D is unclear. Trimming cost V 5 bases and J 5 bases, with 12 bases left between them. Germline V gene data show CDR1 as SGHVS and CDR2 as FQNEAQ. The CDR3 spans 13 residues. The CDR3 here is CASSEEAVYGYTF. The CDR3 coding sequence is TGTGCCAGCAGCGAAGAGGCAGTGTATGGCTACACCTTC.

This rearrangement joins TRBV12-3 or TRBV12-4 to TRBJ2-2; D possibly matches TRBD1 or TRBD2 (5 bases each). This CDR3 spans 12 amino acids. The ends were cut back, 7 bases at V and 7 bases at J, with 10 bases in the middle. The CDR3 nucleotides read TGTGCCAGCAATGGGGGTGTCGGGGAGCTGTTTTTT. Its protein is CASNGGVGELFF.

Many counts were recorded for this clonotype. V usage is TRBV13 and J usage is TRBJ1-4, with D tentatively TRBD1 (5 bases). Germline CDR1 PRHDT, CDR2 FYEKMQ (reference sequence). CDR3 length: 14 amino acids. Trimming cost V 2 bases and J 8 bases, with 12 bases left between them. CDR3 nucleotides: TGTGCCAGCAGCTTACAGGGAGAAGAGGAAAAACTGTTTTTT. This encodes CASSLQGEEEKLFF.